This T cell receptor (beta chain) was captured in a study of shared clonotypes between healthy human individuals. About the research overall: Every donor yielded three CD4 naive, three CD4 memory, two CD8 naive and one CD8 memory plate.

It was around 190 ng DNA, 25,000 to 35,000 T cell genomes, that sorted-subset replicate PCRs used. The table came from immunoSEQ multiplex PCR; TCRdb's copy has only in-frame clones and leaves some out. The sample yields approximately 1.9 million clones, 93% seen once. Study observations and caveats: Inspection by rarefaction showed sorted-subset sequencing to be incomplete despite large depth. Generally, naive subsets came out with larger estimated richness than memory subsets.

V lost 1 base to trimming and J lost 0 bases, with 11 bases between them. Per germline, CDR1 SGDLS and CDR2 YYNGEE. The CDR3 consists of 17 residues. CD45RO-negative, CCR7-selected cells formed the naive CD8 fraction, which excluded terminally differentiated effector memory CD45RA+ cells. To note about this clone: Its antigen is not known.

Source material: naive CD8+ T cells from PBMCs. This chain links TRBV9 with TRBJ2-6; D uncertain. The origin of this receptor is a man aged 18 to 30 in good health. Some clones in this sample may be carry-over from other donors' samples. DNA of the CDR3: TGTGCCAGCAGCGTATTTGGGGTAAGCTCTGGGGCCAACGTCCTGACTTTC. This gives the protein CASSVFGVSSGANVLTF.